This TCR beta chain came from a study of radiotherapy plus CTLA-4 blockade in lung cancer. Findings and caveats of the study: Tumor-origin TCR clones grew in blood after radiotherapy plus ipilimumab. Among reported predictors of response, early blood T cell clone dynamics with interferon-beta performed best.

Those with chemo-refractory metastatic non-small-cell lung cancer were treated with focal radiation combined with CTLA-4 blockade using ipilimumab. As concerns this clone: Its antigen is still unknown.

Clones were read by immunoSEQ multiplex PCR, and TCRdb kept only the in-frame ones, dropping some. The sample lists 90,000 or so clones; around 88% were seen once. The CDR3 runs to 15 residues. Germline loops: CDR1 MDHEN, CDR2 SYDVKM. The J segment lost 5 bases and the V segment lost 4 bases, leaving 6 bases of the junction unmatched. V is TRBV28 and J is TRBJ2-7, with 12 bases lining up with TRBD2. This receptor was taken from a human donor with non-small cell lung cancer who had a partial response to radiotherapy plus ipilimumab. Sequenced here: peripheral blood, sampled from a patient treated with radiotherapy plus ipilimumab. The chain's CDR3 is CASSSLAGGIHEQYF. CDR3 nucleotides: TGTGCCAGCAGTTCTCTAGCGGGAGGGATCCACGAGCAGTACTTC.